This T cell receptor (beta chain) was documented in a study of vaccination effects on CD4 cells after COVID-19 (dated by TCRdb to the early 2020s). Some background on the complete study: Across the study, the median time from the second dose to post-vaccine sampling was 72 days (range 14 to 241). In both COVID-19 convalescent patients and infection-naive vaccine recipients, the study compared SARS-CoV-2 spike-specific CD4+ TCR repertoires from before mRNA vaccination with those from after it. Altogether, over 9 COVID-19 convalescent patients and a few SARS-CoV-2-naive healthy vaccine recipients made up the full study. The Oncomine TCR Beta short-read assay on an Illumina iSeq 100 was used to sequence cultures from other donors in the study.

Trimming accounts for 6 bases at V and 0 bases at J, while the number of junction bases matched to no gene is 4. As encoded in the germline V gene, CDR1 is MGHRA while CDR2 is YSYEKL. Including the terminal cysteine and phenylalanine, the CDR3 comprises 16 residues. The entry retains the CDR3 DNA only, 48 bases that are in frame from base 1. Concerning this clone: The target of this receptor is not known. Base qualities are missing; no much larger clone stands one base away.

Library creation used the immunoSEQ multiplex PCR assay. TCR beta CDR3 sequencing was performed on DNA from the cultured, isolated CD4+ T cells. Per the source publication's procedure: Non-productive TCR sequences were discarded, and reads were trimmed to the CDR3 region, with only CDR3s of 7 or more amino acids retained. The MANAFEST web app was used to pick out antigen-specific clonotypes by comparing their expansion in peptide wells with that in reference cultures. For clones to be considered positive, expansion at FDR<0.05 versus reference and all other wells, an odds ratio above 5, and a frequency above 0.1% in two replicate wells were required. Clonotypes significantly expanded in SARS-CoV-2 spike wells and in at least one common cold coronavirus spike condition were defined as cross-reactive. Levenshtein distance calculated with the stringdist R package was used to assess CDR3 similarity, and unrooted trees were constructed with ape in R 3.6.1. TCRdb carries this immuneACCESS record with in-frame sequences only. Its versions omit some clonotypes, under half of them owing to an unresolved V gene in the studies checked, with the rest unexplained. V and J calls and clone size follow that table, whereas D and trimming were derived from the DNA. This sample comprises just under 60,000 clones, roughly 80% of them detected only once. Of the sample, less than 2.5% falls within the top ten clones.

To identify antigen-specific CD4+ T cell clonotypes by their expansion, the ViraFEST assay first stimulated PBMC with viral peptide pools and then applied TCR sequencing. After around ten days of culture, CD4+ T cells were isolated with the EasySep CD4+ T cell isolation kit. Two doses of either the BNT162b2 or the mRNA-1273 mRNA SARS-CoV-2 vaccine were administered to participants. The absence of prior SARS-CoV-2 infection in healthy vaccine recipients was confirmed by negative nucleocapsid antibodies before and after vaccination. A few million PBMC per well were cultured in IMDM with roughly 5% human AB serum, around 10 IU/ml IL-2 and gentamicin, plus 10 ug/ml peptides. Half of the culture medium was replaced with fresh IL-2-containing medium on days 3 and 7. Unless noted otherwise, every peptide stimulation condition was cultured in triplicate wells. Using Ficoll-Paque Plus gradient centrifugation, PBMC were separated from whole blood and then either used fresh or cryopreserved at -140C. The spike proteins of SARS-CoV-2 and of the common cold coronaviruses HCoV-NL63, HCoV-OC43 and HCoV-229E were spanned by overlapping peptide pools. The QIAamp micro DNA kit was used to extract genomic DNA from the cultured CD4+ T cells.

Points the paper makes about the study in general: The study was limited by a small number of convalescent patients and lacked early post-infection timepoints. Both infection-induced and vaccine-induced clones contracted markedly at late post-vaccination timepoints, which is consistent with waning T cell responses. In healthy vaccine recipients, vaccine-induced clones were almost all SARS-CoV-2 mono-reactive, with only 1 of 255 being cross-reactive with common cold coronaviruses.

The TCR was taken from a human donor who received a COVID-19 vaccine. Source: CD4+ T cells from PBMCs cultured with HCoV-OC43 spike peptides, taken after COVID-19 vaccination. In light of the paper, this sample's cell subset or site label describes: HCoV-OC43 spike overlapping peptide pool stimulation. The chain couples TRBV4-1 to TRBJ1-4, with 10 bases in between that match TRBD1. The nucleotides read TGCGCCAGCAGACCGACAGGGGGCGCAACTAATGAAAAACTGTTTTTT. Its protein is CASRPTGGATNEKLFF.